The 3 T cell receptor beta chains below all came from one sample that was sequenced in a study of cytomegalovirus exposure and HLA in healthy donors listed by TCRdb under 2017. Libraries were constructed by the immunoSEQ multiplex PCR assay. The multiplex PCR relied on a mix of 60 forward primers for TCR Vbeta segments and 13 reverse primers for TCR Jbeta segments. Here the immuneACCESS table is served through TCRdb, limited to in-frame sequences with V and J called. Missing clones are a known gap in these copies; in checked studies unresolved V genes cover under half, and the rest lacks a known reason. The sample table lists about 150,000 clones, over 60% of them with a count of one. The ten top clones hold 6.5% of the sample. Material for sequencing was PBMCs. The receptors shown here come from a woman in her sixties in good health and CMV-seronegative.

J is TRBJ2-4 and V is TRBV5-6; D gene uncertain. Trimming shortened V by 3 bases and J by 0 bases, and 10 bases separated the two germline ends. Germline loops: CDR1 SGHDT, CDR2 YYEEEE. The CDR3 extends over 15 amino acids. The CDR3 region has the DNA TGTGCCAGCAGCTCCCGGGTCTTAGCCAAAAACATTCAGTACTTC. Its translation is CASSSRVLAKNIQYF.

Only a few counts were recorded for this clone. The rearrangement joins TRBV7-2 to TRBJ2-5; possibly TRBD1 for D (5 bases). Germline assignment: CDR1 SGHTA and CDR2 FQGNSA. V lost 4 bases to trimming and J lost 0 bases, with 12 bases between them. The CDR3 contains 15 residues. In DNA form, the CDR3 reads TGTGCCAGCAGCTCCCCAGTGGACAACCAAGAGACCCAGTACTTC. It specifies CASSSPVDNQETQYF.

This chain joins TRBV5-1 and TRBJ2-4, with TRBD1 identical over 9 bases. Germline V lookup: CDR1 SGHRS, CDR2 YFSETQ. J lost 1 base, V lost 4 bases, and 6 bases had no gene match. The CDR3 has 16 residues. CDR3 sequence: CASSKTGGAAKNIQYF. CDR3 sequence (DNA): TGCGCCAGCAGCAAAACAGGGGGCGCGGCCAAAAACATTCAGTACTTC. Complete variable domain (other parts from reference TRBV5-1 and TRBJ2-4): KAGVTQTPRYLIKTRGQQVTLSCSPISGHRSVSWYQQTPGQGLQFLFEYFSETQRNKGNFPGRFSGRQFSNSRSEMNVSTLELGDSALYLCASSKTGGAAKNIQYFGAGTRLSVL.